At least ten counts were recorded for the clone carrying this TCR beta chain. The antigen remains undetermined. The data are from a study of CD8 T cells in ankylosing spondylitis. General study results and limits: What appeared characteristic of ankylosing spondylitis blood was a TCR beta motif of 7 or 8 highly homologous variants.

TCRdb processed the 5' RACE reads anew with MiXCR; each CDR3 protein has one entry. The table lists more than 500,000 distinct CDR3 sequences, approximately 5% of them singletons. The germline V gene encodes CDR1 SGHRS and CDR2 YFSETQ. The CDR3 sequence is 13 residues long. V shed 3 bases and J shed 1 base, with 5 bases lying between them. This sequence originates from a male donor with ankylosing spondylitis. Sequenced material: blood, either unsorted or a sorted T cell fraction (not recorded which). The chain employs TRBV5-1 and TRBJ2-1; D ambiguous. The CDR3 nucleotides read TGCGCCAGCAGCTGGTGGTCCTACAATGAGCAGTTCTTC. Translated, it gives CASSWWSYNEQFF.